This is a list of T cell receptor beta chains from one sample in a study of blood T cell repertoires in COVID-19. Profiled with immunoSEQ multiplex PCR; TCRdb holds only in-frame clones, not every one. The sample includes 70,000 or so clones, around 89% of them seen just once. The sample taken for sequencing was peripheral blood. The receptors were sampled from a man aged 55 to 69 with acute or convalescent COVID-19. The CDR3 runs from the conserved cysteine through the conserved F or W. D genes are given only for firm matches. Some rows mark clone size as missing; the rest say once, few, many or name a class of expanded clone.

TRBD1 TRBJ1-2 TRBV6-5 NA CASSSDRGPNYGYTF TGTGCCAGCAGTTCAGACAGGGGGCCTAACTATGGCTACACCTTC
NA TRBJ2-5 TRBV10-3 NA CATCGSAQETQYF TGTGCCACCTGTGGGTCAGCCCAAGAGACCCAGTACTTC
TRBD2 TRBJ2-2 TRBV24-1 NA CATGGLAGVGAGELFF TGTGCCACCGGTGGACTAGCGGGAGTGGGCGCCGGGGAGCTGTTTTTT
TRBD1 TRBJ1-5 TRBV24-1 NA CATSDFTGVKHF TGTGCCACCAGTGATTTCACAGGGGTGAAGCATTTT
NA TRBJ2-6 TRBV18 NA CASPREGDGANVLTF TGTGCCAGCCCCCGGGAAGGTGATGGGGCCAACGTCCTGACTTTC
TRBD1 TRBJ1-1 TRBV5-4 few CASSPGGPFEAFF TGTGCCAGCAGCCCAGGGGGCCCTTTCGAAGCTTTCTTT
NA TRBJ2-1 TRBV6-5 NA CASSYSGSSYNEQFF TGTGCCAGCAGTTACAGTGGGAGCTCCTACAATGAGCAGTTCTTC
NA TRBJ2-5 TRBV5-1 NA CASKLEGQETQYF TGCGCCAGCAAGTTGGAGGGCCAAGAGACCCAGTACTTC
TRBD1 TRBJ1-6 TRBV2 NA CASKQGFSYNSPLHF TGTGCCAGCAAACAGGGGTTCAGTTATAATTCACCCCTCCACTTT
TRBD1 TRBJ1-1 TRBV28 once CASTPNRGGTEAFF TGTGCCAGCACCCCCAACAGGGGCGGCACTGAAGCTTTCTTT
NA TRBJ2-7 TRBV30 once CAWSSRDEQYF TGTGCCTGGAGTAGCAGGGACGAGCAGTACTTC
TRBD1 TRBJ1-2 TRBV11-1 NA CASSFGQGGYGYTF TGTGCCAGCAGCTTCGGACAGGGCGGCTATGGCTACACCTTC
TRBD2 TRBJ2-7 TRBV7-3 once CASSLGAGDSYEQYF TGTGCCAGCAGCTTAGGGGCGGGGGACTCCTACGAGCAGTACTTC
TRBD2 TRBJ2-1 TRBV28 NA CAILPGLGPASSYNEQFF TGTGCCATCCTCCCGGGACTAGGACCCGCAAGCTCCTACAATGAGCAGTTCTTC
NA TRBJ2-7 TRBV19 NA CASSRQGFSGTYEQYF TGTGCCAGTAGCAGACAGGGGTTCAGCGGGACCTACGAGCAGTACTTC
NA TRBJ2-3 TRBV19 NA CASSPLAGGRTDTQYF TGTGCCAGTAGTCCTCTAGCTGGGGGCCGCACAGATACGCAGTATTTT
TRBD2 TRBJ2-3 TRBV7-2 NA CASSLLSGRATDTQYF TGTGCCAGCAGCTTGTTGAGCGGGAGGGCCACAGATACGCAGTATTTT
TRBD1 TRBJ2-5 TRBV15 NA CATSRVGTGGRETQYF TGTGCCACCAGCAGAGTCGGGACAGGGGGACGGGAGACCCAGTACTTC
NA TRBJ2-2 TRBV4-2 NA CASSQRQGTSGFTGELFF TGTGCCAGCAGCCAAAGACAGGGCACTAGCGGCTTCACCGGGGAGCTGTTTTTT
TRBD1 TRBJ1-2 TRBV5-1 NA CASSNGTDVNYGYTF TGCGCCAGCAGCAACGGGACAGATGTAAACTATGGCTACACCTTC
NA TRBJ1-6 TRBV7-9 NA CASSLWTDNSPLHF TGTGCCAGCAGCTTATGGACAGACAATTCACCCCTCCACTTT
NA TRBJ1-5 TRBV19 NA CASSIGTPNQPQHF TGTGCCAGTAGTATTGGGACACCCAATCAGCCCCAGCATTTT
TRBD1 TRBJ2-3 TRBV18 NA CASSSNIATQGADTQYF TGTGCCAGCTCATCGAATATTGCAACACAGGGGGCAGATACGCAGTATTTT
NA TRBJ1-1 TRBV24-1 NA CATSDSRPGGSTEAFF TGTGCCACCAGTGACTCCCGGCCCGGGGGTAGCACTGAAGCTTTCTTT
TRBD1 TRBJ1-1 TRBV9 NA CASSPLRQGNTEAFF TGTGCCAGCAGCCCCCTCCGACAGGGGAACACTGAAGCTTTCTTT
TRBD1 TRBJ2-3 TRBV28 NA CASSYAGGGTDTQYF TGTGCCAGCAGTTACGCAGGGGGCGGGACAGATACGCAGTATTTT
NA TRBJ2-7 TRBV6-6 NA CASSPAAGLQYEQYF TGTGCCAGCAGCCCGGCCGCAGGTCTTCAATACGAGCAGTACTTC
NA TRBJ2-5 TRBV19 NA CASSMRLGGGRETQYF TGTGCCAGTAGTATGCGCTTGGGGGGAGGACGGGAGACCCAGTACTTC
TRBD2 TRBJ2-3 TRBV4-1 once CASSQGGGGPSTDTQYF TGCGCCAGCAGCCAAGGGGGCGGGGGGCCTAGCACAGATACGCAGTATTTT
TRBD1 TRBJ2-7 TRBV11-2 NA CASSLSGTGLHEQYF TGTGCCAGCAGCTTATCCGGGACAGGACTCCACGAGCAGTACTTC
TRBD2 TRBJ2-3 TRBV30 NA CAWSGASGSRNTQYF TGTGCCTGGAGTGGGGCTAGCGGGAGTAGGAACACGCAGTATTTT
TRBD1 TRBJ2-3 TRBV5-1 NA CASSTSGTGSTDTQYF TGCGCCAGCAGCACATCCGGGACAGGGAGCACAGATACGCAGTATTTT
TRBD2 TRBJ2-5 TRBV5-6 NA CASSLGTAGGRSETQYF TGTGCCAGCAGCTTGGGTACAGCGGGAGGGAGGTCGGAGACCCAGTACTTC
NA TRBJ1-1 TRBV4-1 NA CASSQDLEVRGAGTEAFF TGCGCCAGCAGCCAAGATCTGGAAGTCCGGGGGGCGGGCACTGAAGCTTTCTTT
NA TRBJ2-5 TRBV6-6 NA CASSYGGEQETQYF TGTGCCAGCAGTTACGGCGGTGAACAAGAGACCCAGTACTTC
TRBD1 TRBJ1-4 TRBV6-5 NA CASSKQGRNEKLFF TGTGCCAGCAGTAAACAGGGGAGGAATGAAAAACTGTTTTTT
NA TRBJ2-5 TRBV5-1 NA CASSSFQETQYF TGCGCCAGCAGCTCATTCCAAGAGACCCAGTACTTC
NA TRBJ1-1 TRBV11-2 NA CASSSIQENTEAFF TGTGCCAGCAGCAGTATACAGGAGAACACTGAAGCTTTCTTT
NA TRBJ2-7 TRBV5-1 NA CASTFNTDSYEQYF TGCGCCAGCACCTTCAATACCGACAGCTACGAGCAGTACTTC
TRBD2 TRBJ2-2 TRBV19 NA CASIDVAGAGELFF TGTGCCAGTATTGATGTAGCGGGAGCCGGGGAGCTGTTTTTT
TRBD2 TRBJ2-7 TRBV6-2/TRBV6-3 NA CASSRLAGLYEQYF TGTGCCAGCAGTCGACTAGCGGGCCTCTACGAGCAGTACTTC
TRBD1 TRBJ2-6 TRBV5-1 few CASSPGTGGDNVLTF TGCGCCAGCAGCCCCGGGACAGGGGGTGACAACGTCCTGACTTTC
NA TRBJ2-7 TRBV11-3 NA CASSLGRNSYEQYF TGTGCCAGCAGCTTGGGGCGAAACTCCTACGAGCAGTACTTC
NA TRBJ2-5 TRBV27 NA CASSLSRAFETQYF TGTGCCAGCAGTTTAAGCCGAGCGTTTGAGACCCAGTACTTC
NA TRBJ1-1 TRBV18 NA CASSPLGYGTEAFF TGTGCCAGCTCACCACTCGGGTACGGCACTGAAGCTTTCTTT
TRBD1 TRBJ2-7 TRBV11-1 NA CASSFGQGAIYEQYF TGTGCCAGCAGCTTTGGACAGGGGGCGATATACGAGCAGTACTTC
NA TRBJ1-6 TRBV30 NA CAWNPQPGDSPLHF TGTGCCTGGAACCCCCAGCCGGGGGATTCACCCCTCCACTTT
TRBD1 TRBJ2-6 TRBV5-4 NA CASSLAQGASGANVLTF TGTGCCAGCAGCTTGGCGCAGGGGGCCTCTGGGGCCAACGTCCTGACTTTC
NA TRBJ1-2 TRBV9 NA CASSVMATEPYGYTF TGTGCCAGCAGCGTAATGGCTACAGAACCCTATGGCTACACCTTC
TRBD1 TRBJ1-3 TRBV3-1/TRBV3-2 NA CASSFGTGRNGNTIYF TGTGCCAGCAGTTTCGGGACAGGGAGAAATGGAAACACCATATATTTT
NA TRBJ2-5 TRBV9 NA CASSNRPGETQYF TGTGCCAGCAGCAACCGACCAGGGGAGACCCAGTACTTC
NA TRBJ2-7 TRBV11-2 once CASSFLYEQYF TGTGCCAGCAGCTTCCTCTACGAGCAGTACTTC
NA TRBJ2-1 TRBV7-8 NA CASSLGGFNNEQFF TGTGCCAGCAGCTTAGGAGGGTTCAACAATGAGCAGTTCTTC
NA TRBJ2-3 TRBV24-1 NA CATSDLRDTQYF TGTGCCACCAGTGATTTGCGAGATACGCAGTATTTT
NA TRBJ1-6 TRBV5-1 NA CASSLPGPAPLHF TGCGCCAGCAGCTTGCCAGGCCCGGCACCCCTCCACTTT
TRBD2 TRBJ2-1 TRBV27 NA CASSSRLAGPKPRSYNEQFF TGTGCCAGCAGTTCTAGACTAGCGGGGCCGAAACCCCGCTCCTACAATGAGCAGTTCTTC
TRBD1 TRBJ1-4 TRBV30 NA CAWSAGQGVATNEKLFF TGTGCCTGGAGTGCGGGACAGGGGGTTGCAACTAATGAAAAACTGTTTTTT
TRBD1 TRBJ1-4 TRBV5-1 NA CASSDRDSEKLFF TGCGCCAGCTCAGACAGGGATTCTGAAAAACTGTTTTTT
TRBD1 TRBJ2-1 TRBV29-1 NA CSVRDRDQGEQFF TGCAGCGTCCGGGACAGGGATCAAGGGGAGCAGTTCTTC
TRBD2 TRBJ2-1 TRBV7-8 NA CASSLVLAASSSYNEQFF TGTGCCAGCAGCTTAGTACTAGCGGCTTCAAGCTCCTACAATGAGCAGTTCTTC